These 29 T cell receptor beta chains were sequenced from one sample in a study of shared clonotypes between healthy human individuals (TCRdb year 2020). Receptor libraries were prepared by the immunoSEQ multiplex PCR assay. TCRdb mirrors the immuneACCESS table, restricted to in-frame sequences. Some clones are absent from its copies; in checked studies, under half trace to an unresolved V gene, and the reason for the others is unknown. The sample profile shows fewer than 200,000 clones; approximately 60% of them were found once. The ten largest clones take up 10% of the sample. Sequenced input: memory CD4+ T cells sorted from blood. The cell subset or site label for this specimen denotes: CD45RA-negative fraction. These receptors all stem from a man aged 30-40 years in good health.

This clone was found many times. The chain joins TRBV5-5 to TRBJ2-1; no reliable D call. V lost 3 bases and J lost 5, with 9 bases in between. Looked up from germline, CDR1 is SGHKS and CDR2 is YYEKEE (reference sequence). CDR3 length: 13 amino acids. Here the CDR3 reads CASSSGPHNEQFF. In DNA form, the CDR3 reads TGTGCCAGCAGCTCAGGACCACACAATGAGCAGTTCTTC.

The chain combines TRBV5-5 with TRBJ1-4; TRBD1 is a possible D gene (5 bases). The V end was cut by 0 bases, the J end by 11 bases, with 11 bases between. The CDR3 length is 13 residues. Per germline, CDR1 SGHKS and CDR2 YYEKEE (reference sequence). The CDR3 sequence: CASSLVGERKLFF. Here the CDR3 DNA reads TGTGCCAGCAGCTTGGTGGGGGAACGGAAACTGTTTTTT.

The V call is TRBV5-1, the J call TRBJ2-7, with 11 positions matching TRBD2. Losses at the gene ends were 2 bases for V and 6 bases for J; bases not matched to a gene: 10. The germline gives CDR1 SGHRS, CDR2 YFSETQ. The CDR3 length is 16 residues. The CDR3 protein is CASSFLAGGVTGEQYF. The CDR3, as DNA: TGCGCCAGCAGCTTCTTAGCGGGAGGGGTAACGGGCGAGCAGTACTTC.

The chain has TRBV5-1 and TRBJ2-3; 7 positions match TRBD1. The J segment lost 5 bases and the V segment lost 2 bases, leaving 8 bases of the junction unmatched. The CDR3 loop spans 15 amino acids. Germline lookup yields CDR1 SGHRS and CDR2 YFSETQ. The CDR3 nucleotides are TGCGCCAGCAGCTTTCAAGGGGGCGCGATAGATACGCAGTATTTT. Translating gives CASSFQGGAIDTQYF.

The CDR3 is CASIIGDLTGYTF. CDR3 DNA sequence: TGTGCCTCCATAATCGGGGACCTCACAGGCTACACCTTC. The V call is TRBV30, the J call TRBJ1-2; TRBD1 might be the D (5 bases). The CDR3 is 13 residues long. Trimming took 7 bases from V and 8 from J, leaving 20 bases between them. Germline lookup yields CDR1 GTSNPN and CDR2 SVGIG (reference sequence).

V gene TRBV2 combines with J gene TRBJ1-1; D might be TRBD1 (5 bases). Deletions cut 5 bases from V and 0 bases from J, with 13 bases between. The CDR3 is made up of 15 amino acids. CDR1 and CDR2 from the germline V gene are SNHLY and FYNNEI. Written as DNA, the CDR3 is TGTGCCAGCAGTCGCCCAGGAGGGGTGAACACTGAAGCTTTCTTT. Translated, it gives CASSRPGGVNTEAFF.

The chain is built from TRBV5-4 and TRBJ2-7; weak D call: TRBD1 (6 bases). Per the germline V gene, CDR1 is SGHNT and CDR2 is YYREEE (reference sequence). The CDR3 length is 13 residues. Trimming stripped 2 bases from V and 1 base from J, with 7 bases between. The DNA of the CDR3 is TGTGCCAGCAGCTTAACAGGGTCCTACGAGCAGTACTTC. Protein sequence: CASSLTGSYEQYF.

A few counts support this clone. The rearrangement joins TRBV5-1 to TRBJ2-7; D tentatively fits TRBD1 or TRBD2 (5 bases each). V was pared by 0 bases and J by 4 bases, with 14 bases between. The CDR3 covers 15 residues. CDR1 SGHRS and CDR2 YFSETQ come from the germline V gene. CDR3 nucleotide sequence: TGCGCCAGCAGCTTGGGGACATCCCGGACTTACGAGCAGTACTTC. Translating gives CASSLGTSRTYEQYF.

This clone was counted once. The gene calls are TRBV27 and TRBJ1-2; the match to TRBD1 covers 7 bases. Germline CDR1 and CDR2: MNHEY and SMNVEV (reference sequence). This CDR3 spans 13 amino acids. J lost 0 bases, V lost 9 bases, and 4 bases had no gene match. Written as DNA, the CDR3 is TGTGCCAGTCGGACAGGAGCTAACTATGGCTACACCTTC. It translates to CASRTGANYGYTF.

J is TRBJ1-2 and V is TRBV29-1; no clear D. CDR1 SQVTM and CDR2 ANQGSEA come from the germline V gene. The CDR3 is 12 residues long. Trimming removed 6 bases from V and 4 bases from J, with 12 bases in between. In DNA form, the CDR3 reads TGCAGCGTAGCTGAGGGCAGCTATGGCTACACCTTC. Protein: CSVAEGSYGYTF.

The rearrangement joins TRBV7-9 to TRBJ1-4; no clear D gene. CDR3 length equals 14 residues. V lost 2 bases and J lost 5, with 9 bases in between. From germline, CDR1 is SEHNR and CDR2 FQNEAQ (reference sequence). CDR3 loop: CASSLPGSNEKLFF. The CDR3 DNA sequence: TGTGCCAGCAGCTTACCCGGGTCCAATGAAAAACTGTTTTTT.

This clone has more than one count but fewer than ten. V usage is TRBV29-1 and J usage is TRBJ2-7; 11 nucleotides agree with TRBD2. V shed 2 bases, J shed 6 bases, and the junction held 12 bases outside the gene matches. CDR3 size: 16 residues. Germline CDR1 is SQVTM and CDR2 is ANQGSEA. CDR3 nucleotide sequence: TGCAGCGTTGAAACGGGGTTCGGTCTAGCGGGAGGCGAGCAGTACTTC. Translating gives CSVETGFGLAGGEQYF.

This sequence joins TRBV15 and TRBJ1-1, with 12 bases aligning to TRBD1. V trimming: 5 bases; J trimming: 10 bases; junction bases outside the gene matches: 8. The CDR3 runs to 14 residues. Germline values: CDR1 LNHNV, CDR2 YYDKDF (reference sequence). The CDR3 protein is CATSGGTGGLLAFF. CDR3 sequence (DNA): TGTGCCACCAGCGGCGGGACAGGGGGCTTGTTAGCTTTCTTT. The full variable domain, rest sourced from reference TRBV15 and TRBJ1-1, is DAMVIQNPRYQVTQFGKPVTLSCSQTLNHNVMYWYQQKSSQAPKLLFHYYDKDFNNEADTPDNFQSRRPNTSFCFLDIRSPGLGDTAMYLCATSGGTGGLLAFFGQGTRLTVV.

J is TRBJ2-2 and V is TRBV7-2; TRBD2 matches at 10 bases. Germline V lookup: CDR1 SGHTA, CDR2 FQGNSA. The length of the CDR3 is 15 residues. J gave up 7 bases and V 3 bases, and 5 bases lay outside the gene matches. CDR3 region: CASSFASGRGGELFF. The CDR3 bases are TGTGCCAGCAGCTTTGCTAGCGGGAGAGGCGGGGAGCTGTTTTTT.

The chain carries TRBV20-1 and TRBJ2-1; D unclear. The CDR3 contains 11 residues. V lost 5 bases and J lost 5, with 7 bases in between. From germline, CDR1 is DFQATT and CDR2 SNEGSKA (reference sequence). The CDR3 loop is CSAPRNNEQFF. The CDR3 region has the DNA TGCAGTGCTCCCCGGAACAATGAGCAGTTCTTC.

Concerning this clone: Other DNA sequences within the sample encode an identical CDR3. The chain combines TRBV5-1 with TRBJ2-5, with D unclear. The germline gives CDR1 SGHRS, CDR2 YFSETQ. CDR3 length: 13 amino acids. The ends were cut back, 2 bases at V and 4 bases at J, with 9 bases in the middle. CDR3 coding DNA: TGCGCCAGCAGCTTCTCAGGCTCAGAGACCCAGTACTTC. Its translation is CASSFSGSETQYF.

The rearrangement joins TRBV19 to TRBJ2-5; D gene unclear. The CDR3 covers 15 residues. The V and J ends lost 4 bases and 10 bases respectively, with 22 bases between them. CDR1 and CDR2 (germline): LNHDA, SQIVND (reference sequence). The CDR3: CASSTPGPYSALQYF. In DNA, the CDR3 is TGTGCCAGTAGTACTCCAGGACCTTACTCAGCCCTCCAGTACTTC.

The CDR3 protein is CASSVKSHTEAFF. CDR3 bases: TGTGCCAGCAGTGTTAAGTCTCACACTGAAGCTTTCTTT. The genes are TRBV6-1 and TRBJ1-1; unclear D gene. This CDR3 spans 13 amino acids. Germline V gives CDR1 MNHNS, CDR2 SASEGT. V was clipped by 4 bases and J by 3 bases, with 9 bases between them.

This clone was recorded a few times. This chain connects TRBV5-6 to TRBJ2-7; 13 bases are shared with TRBD2. J lost 5 bases, V lost 0 bases, and 2 bases had no gene match. The CDR3 is 15 residues long. The V gene's germline CDR1 is SGHDT and CDR2 YYEEEE. CDR3 residues: CASSLGLAGGNEQYF. In DNA form, the CDR3 reads TGTGCCAGCAGCTTGGGACTAGCGGGAGGCAACGAGCAGTACTTC.

The V and J genes are TRBV5-1 and TRBJ2-7; D is unresolved. Germline loops: CDR1 SGHRS, CDR2 YFSETQ. Trimming removed 0 bases at V and 5 bases at J, with 15 bases between. CDR3 length equals 15 residues. The DNA for the CDR3 is TGCGCCAGCAGCTTGGGCCAACAAGGCATCAACGAGCAGTACTTC. Residues: CASSLGQQGINEQYF.

The chain links TRBV6-1 to TRBJ2-1, with 10 bases that match TRBD2. J was trimmed by 9 bases and V by 5 bases; bases with no gene match: 10. This CDR3 is 15 amino acids long. Germline CDR1 reads MNHNS; CDR2 reads SASEGT. This CDR3 is CASSNFGSGGGEQFF. The CDR3 DNA follows: TGTGCCAGCAGTAATTTTGGCAGCGGGGGGGGTGAGCAGTTCTTC.

The table lists this clone with a few counts. J is TRBJ1-2 and V is TRBV2; D is unresolved. Germline V gene sequence: CDR1 SNHLY, CDR2 FYNNEI. V was pared by 8 bases and J by 4 bases, with 8 bases between. This CDR3 has 11 residues. The CDR3 DNA sequence: TGTGCCAGCGTCGGCGGCTATGGCTACACCTTC. Its protein product is CASVGGYGYTF.

Notes on this clone: At one of its ends the junction is not consistent with the germline gene, which may arise from a read error. V usage is TRBV29-1 and J usage is TRBJ2-3; D is unclear. The CDR3 extends over 13 amino acids. CDR1 and CDR2 from the germline V gene are SQVTM and ANQGSEA. The CDR3, as DNA: TGCAGCGTAGAAGGAAGTAGCACAGATACGCAGTATTTT. Translated: CSVEGSSTDTQYF.

This rearrangement joins TRBV6-1 to TRBJ1-2; no firm D call. V lost 7 bases and J lost 2, with 8 bases in between. Germline lookup yields CDR1 MNHNS and CDR2 SASEGT. The CDR3 has 12 residues. The CDR3 DNA follows: TGTGCCAGCACTCAACCGAACTATGGCTACACCTTC. It encodes CASTQPNYGYTF.

This chain connects TRBV5-1 to TRBJ2-5, with D possibly TRBD1 on 6 matching bases. Trimming left V 7 bases short and J 5 bases short, with 18 bases between. The CDR3 sequence is 14 residues long. Germline-derived CDR1 and CDR2 are SGHRS and YFSETQ. This chain's CDR3 is CASRYGAGEETQYF. CDR3 nucleotides: TGCGCCAGCCGCTACGGGGCAGGGGAGGAGACCCAGTACTTC. Looking up the rest from reference TRBV5-1 and TRBJ2-5 gives the full variable domain: KAGVTQTPRYLIKTRGQQVTLSCSPISGHRSVSWYQQTPGQGLQFLFEYFSETQRNKGNFPGRFSGRQFSNSRSEMNVSTLELGDSALYLCASRYGAGEETQYFGPGTRLLVL.

J is TRBJ1-1 and V is TRBV6-1, with a tentative D call TRBD1 (5 bases). Germline V lookup: CDR1 MNHNS, CDR2 SASEGT. This CDR3 spans 12 amino acids. V was pared by 6 bases and J by 3 bases, with 8 bases between. CDR3 residues: CASREGHTEAFF. CDR3 bases: TGTGCCAGCAGGGAGGGACACACTGAAGCTTTCTTT.

V usage is TRBV7-9 and J usage is TRBJ2-3, with D tentatively TRBD1 or TRBD2 (6 bases each). Trimming took 11 bases from V and 0 from J, leaving 15 bases between them. Looked up from germline, CDR1 is SEHNR and CDR2 is FQNEAQ (reference sequence). The CDR3 contains 14 residues. CDR3 protein: CAGGRLESTDTQYF. The CDR3 nucleotides read TGTGCCGGGGGGCGTTTGGAGAGCACAGATACGCAGTATTTT. The full variable domain, in which reference TRBV7-9 and TRBJ2-3 provide the parts outside the CDR3, is DTGVSQNPRHKITKRGQNVTFRCDPISEHNRLYWYRQTLGQGPEFLTYFQNEAQLEKSRLLSDRFSAERPKGSFSTLEIQRTEQGDSAMYLCAGGRLESTDTQYFGPGTRLTVL.

This clone occurred once. The chain has TRBV27 and TRBJ1-2; no firm D call. Per the germline V gene, CDR1 is MNHEY and CDR2 is SMNVEV (reference sequence). Trimming stripped 6 bases from V and 3 bases from J, with 8 bases between. The CDR3 loop spans 12 amino acids. The CDR3 nucleotides read TGTGCCAGCAGGGAGGGATACTATGGCTACACCTTC. Translation: CASREGYYGYTF.

The chain is built from TRBV11-2 and TRBJ1-2; weak D call: TRBD1 (5 bases). The CDR3 contains 14 residues. Between the trimmed V and J ends, which lost 5 bases and 2 bases, there was a span of 12 bases. Germline V gene sequence: CDR1 SGHAT, CDR2 FQNNGV. The CDR3 spells CASSQPTANYGYTF. CDR3 DNA sequence: TGTGCCAGCAGCCAACCGACAGCAAACTATGGCTACACCTTC.